The sequence of this TCR beta chain was determined in a study of immune characterization of retroperitoneal liposarcoma. TCRdb used MiXCR to reprocess the PCR reads, holding one entry per CDR3 protein. In the table there are roughly 9,800 distinct CDR3 sequences, less than 40% of which are singletons. Trimming left V 3 bases short and J 6 bases short, with 11 bases between. The CDR3 runs 13 residues. The TCR comes from a female donor with retroperitoneal liposarcoma. The chain joins TRBV12-3 or TRBV12-4 to TRBJ1-1, with a possible D match to TRBD1 (5 bases). The sample taken for sequencing was tumor tissue. In DNA form, the CDR3 reads TGTGCCAGCAGTTTGACAGAATGGGCTGAAGCTTTCTTT. Translating gives CASSLTEWAEAFF.